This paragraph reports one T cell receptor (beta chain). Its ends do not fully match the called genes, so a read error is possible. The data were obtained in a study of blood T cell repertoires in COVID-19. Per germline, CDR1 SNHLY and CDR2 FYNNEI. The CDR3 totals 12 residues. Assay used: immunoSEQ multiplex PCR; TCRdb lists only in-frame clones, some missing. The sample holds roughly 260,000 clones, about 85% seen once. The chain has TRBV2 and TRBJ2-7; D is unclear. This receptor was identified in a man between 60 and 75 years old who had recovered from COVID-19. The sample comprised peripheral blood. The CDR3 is CASGEVYYEQYF. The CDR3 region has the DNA TGTGCCAGCGGTGAAGTCTACTACGAGCAGTACTTC.